This T cell receptor beta chain was found in a study of OX40 agonist ivuxolimab in advanced cancers. Study overall: The patients received ivuxolimab by intravenous route every 2 weeks at 0.01 to 10 mg/kg. Partial responses occurred in three patients (one hepatocellular carcinoma, two cutaneous melanoma).

This CDR3 comprises 15 residues. With 5 bases removed from V and 7 bases from J, the gap between germline ends came to 18 bases. Germline CDR1 SGHNT, CDR2 YYREEE (reference sequence). Using immunoSEQ multiplex PCR, the repertoire was profiled, and TCRdb retains in-frame clones only, with some absent. The sample includes 50,000 or so clones, over 75% of them seen just once. Study-level results: The study found that CD8+ T cells averaged more expanded clones than CD4+.

Turning to this clone: What it binds is not known.

Baseline was the first blood sampling point, followed by cycle 4 day 1 and cycle 7 day 1. The sequence was obtained from an adult with an advanced solid tumor such as melanoma, head and neck, liver or kidney cancer. V gene TRBV5-4 combines with J gene TRBJ1-4; D unresolved. Specimen: CD4+ or CD8+ T cells sorted from blood, collected in a trial of the OX40 agonist ivuxolimab. The DNA for the CDR3 is TGTGCCAGCAGTCCAGACGGGAATTTAGGTGAAAAACTGTTTTTT. Translated, it gives CASSPDGNLGEKLFF.